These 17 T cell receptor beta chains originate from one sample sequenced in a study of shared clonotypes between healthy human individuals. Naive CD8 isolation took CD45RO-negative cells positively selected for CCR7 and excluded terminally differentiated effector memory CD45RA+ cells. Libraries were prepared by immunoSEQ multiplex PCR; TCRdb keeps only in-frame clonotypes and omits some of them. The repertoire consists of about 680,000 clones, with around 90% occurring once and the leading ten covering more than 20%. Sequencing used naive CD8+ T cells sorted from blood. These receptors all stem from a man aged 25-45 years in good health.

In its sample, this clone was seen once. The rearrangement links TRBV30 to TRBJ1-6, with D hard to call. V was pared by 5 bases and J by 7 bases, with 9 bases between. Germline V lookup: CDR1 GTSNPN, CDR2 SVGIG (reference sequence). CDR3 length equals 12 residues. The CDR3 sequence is CAWGQENSPLHF. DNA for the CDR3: TGTGCCTGGGGCCAGGAGAATTCACCCCTCCACTTT.

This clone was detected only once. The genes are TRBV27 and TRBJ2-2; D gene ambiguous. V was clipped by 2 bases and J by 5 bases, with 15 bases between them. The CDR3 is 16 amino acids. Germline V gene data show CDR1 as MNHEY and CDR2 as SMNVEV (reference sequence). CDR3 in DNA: TGTGCCAGCAGTTTAATAGATTCAGGATGGACCGGGGAGCTGTTTTTT. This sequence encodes CASSLIDSGWTGELFF.

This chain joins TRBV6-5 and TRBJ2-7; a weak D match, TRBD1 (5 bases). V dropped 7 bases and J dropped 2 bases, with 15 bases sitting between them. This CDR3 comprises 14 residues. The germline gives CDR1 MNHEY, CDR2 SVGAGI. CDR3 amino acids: CASKEGAGPYEQYF. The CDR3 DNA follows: TGTGCCAGCAAGGAAGGCGCAGGGCCCTACGAGCAGTACTTC.

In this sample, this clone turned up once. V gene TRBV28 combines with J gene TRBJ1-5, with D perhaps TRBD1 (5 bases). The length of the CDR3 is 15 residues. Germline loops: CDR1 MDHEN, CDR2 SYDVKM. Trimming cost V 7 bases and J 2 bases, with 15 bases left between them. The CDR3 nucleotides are TGTGCCAGCACTATTGGGGGGATGGGCAATCAGCCCCAGCATTTT. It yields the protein CASTIGGMGNQPQHF.

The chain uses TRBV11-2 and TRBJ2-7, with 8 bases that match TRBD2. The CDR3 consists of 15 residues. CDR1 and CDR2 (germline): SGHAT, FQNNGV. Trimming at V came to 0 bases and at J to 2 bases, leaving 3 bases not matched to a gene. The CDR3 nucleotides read TGTGCCAGCAGCTTAGAACTAGCGGACCCCTACGAGCAGTACTTC. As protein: CASSLELADPYEQYF.

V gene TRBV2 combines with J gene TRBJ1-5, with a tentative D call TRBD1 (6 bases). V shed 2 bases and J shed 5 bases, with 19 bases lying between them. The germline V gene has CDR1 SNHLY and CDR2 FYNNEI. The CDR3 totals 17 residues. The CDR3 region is CASSEPWQGLGDQPQHF. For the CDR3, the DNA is TGTGCCAGCAGTGAACCATGGCAGGGGTTGGGGGATCAGCCCCAGCATTTT. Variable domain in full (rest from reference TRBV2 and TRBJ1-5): EPEVTQTPSHQVTQMGQEVILRCVPISNHLYFYWYRQILGQKVEFLVSFYNNEISEKSEIFDDQFSVERPDGSNFTLKIRSTKLEDSAMYFCASSEPWQGLGDQPQHFGDGTRLSIL.

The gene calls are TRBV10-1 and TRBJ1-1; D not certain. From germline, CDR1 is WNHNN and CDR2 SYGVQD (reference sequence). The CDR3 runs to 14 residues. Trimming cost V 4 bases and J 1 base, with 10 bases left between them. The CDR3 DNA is TGCGCCAGCAGTGTAGGAGGGAAGAACACTGAAGCTTTCTTT. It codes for CASSVGGKNTEAFF.

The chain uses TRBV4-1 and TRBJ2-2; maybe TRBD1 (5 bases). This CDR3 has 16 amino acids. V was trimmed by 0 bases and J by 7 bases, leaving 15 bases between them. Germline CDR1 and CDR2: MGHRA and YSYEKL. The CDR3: CASSQDRTLGGGELFF. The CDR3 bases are TGCGCCAGCAGCCAAGATCGGACACTTGGTGGCGGGGAGCTGTTTTTT.

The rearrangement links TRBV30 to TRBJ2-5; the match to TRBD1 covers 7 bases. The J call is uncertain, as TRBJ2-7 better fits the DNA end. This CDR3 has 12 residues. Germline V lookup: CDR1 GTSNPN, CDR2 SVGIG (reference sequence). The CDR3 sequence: CAWSGDSYEQYF. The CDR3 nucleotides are TGTGCCTGGAGTGGGGACAGTTACGAGCAGTACTTC.

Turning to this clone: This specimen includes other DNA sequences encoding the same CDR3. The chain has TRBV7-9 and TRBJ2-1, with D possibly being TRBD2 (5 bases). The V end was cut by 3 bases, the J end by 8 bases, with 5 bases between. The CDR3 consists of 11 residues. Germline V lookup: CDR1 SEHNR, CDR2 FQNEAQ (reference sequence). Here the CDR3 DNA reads TGTGCCAGCAGCTTCGGGGATGAGCAGTTCTTC. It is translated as CASSFGDEQFF.

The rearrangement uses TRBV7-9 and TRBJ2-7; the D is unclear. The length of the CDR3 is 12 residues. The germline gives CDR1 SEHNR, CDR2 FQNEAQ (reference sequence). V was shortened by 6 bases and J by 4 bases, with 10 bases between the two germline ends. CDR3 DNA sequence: TGTGCCAGCAGACTCGACGCTTACGAGCAGTACTTC. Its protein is CASRLDAYEQYF.

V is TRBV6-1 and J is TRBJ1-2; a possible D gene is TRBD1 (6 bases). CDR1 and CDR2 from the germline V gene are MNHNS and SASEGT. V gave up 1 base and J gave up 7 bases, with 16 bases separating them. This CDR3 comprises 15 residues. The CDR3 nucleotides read TGTGCCAGCAGTGAAGGGGCTCAGGGGTGGGGTGGCTACACCTTC. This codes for CASSEGAQGWGGYTF.

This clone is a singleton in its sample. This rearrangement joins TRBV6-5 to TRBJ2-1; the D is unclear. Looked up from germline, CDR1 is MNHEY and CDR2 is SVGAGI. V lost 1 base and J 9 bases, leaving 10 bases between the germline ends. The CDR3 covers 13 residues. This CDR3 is CASSYYRLSEQFF. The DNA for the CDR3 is TGTGCCAGCAGTTACTATAGATTGAGTGAGCAGTTCTTC.

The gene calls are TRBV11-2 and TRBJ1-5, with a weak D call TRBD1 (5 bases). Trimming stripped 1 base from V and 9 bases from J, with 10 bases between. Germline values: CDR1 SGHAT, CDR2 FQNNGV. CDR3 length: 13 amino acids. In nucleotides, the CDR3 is TGTGCCAGCAGCTTAGGGGGCGGAAGGCCCCAGCATTTT. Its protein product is CASSLGGGRPQHF. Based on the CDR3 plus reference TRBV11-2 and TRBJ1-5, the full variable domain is EAGVAQSPRYKIIEKRQSVAFWCNPISGHATLYWYQQILGQGPKLLIQFQNNGVVDDSQLPKDRFSAERLKGVDSTLKIQPAKLEDSAVYLCASSLGGGRPQHFGDGTRLSIL.

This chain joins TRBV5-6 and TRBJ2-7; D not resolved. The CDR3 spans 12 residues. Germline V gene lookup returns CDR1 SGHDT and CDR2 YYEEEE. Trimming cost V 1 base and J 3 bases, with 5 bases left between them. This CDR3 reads CASSLINYEQYF. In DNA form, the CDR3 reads TGTGCCAGCAGCTTGATCAACTACGAGCAGTACTTC.

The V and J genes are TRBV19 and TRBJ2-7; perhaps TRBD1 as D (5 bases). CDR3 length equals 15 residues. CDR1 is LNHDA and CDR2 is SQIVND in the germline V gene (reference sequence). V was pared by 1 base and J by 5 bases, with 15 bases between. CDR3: CASSIGGAGIHEQYF. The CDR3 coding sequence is TGTGCCAGTAGTATAGGTGGGGCAGGGATCCACGAGCAGTACTTC.

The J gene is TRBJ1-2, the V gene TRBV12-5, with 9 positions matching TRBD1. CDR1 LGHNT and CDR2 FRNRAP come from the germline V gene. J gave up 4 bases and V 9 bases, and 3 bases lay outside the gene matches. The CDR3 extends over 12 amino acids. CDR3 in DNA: TGTGCTAGCTCACAGGGGGCCTATGGCTACACCTTC. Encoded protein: CASSQGAYGYTF.